The 30 T cell receptor beta chains listed next were all sequenced from one sample in a study of monozygotic twins with inflammatory bowel disease. TCRdb reanalyzed the 5' RACE reads and collapses them to one entry per CDR3 protein, without DNA. Listed are around 410,000 distinct CDR3 sequences; under 3% falls within the top ten. What was sequenced was blood. The receptor set was obtained from a human donor with ulcerative colitis or Crohn's disease, or a healthy co-twin of an affected twin (not recorded which).

V is TRBV18 and J is TRBJ2-4; the TCRdb D gene call, TRBD1, has no DNA to confirm it. CDR3 size: 17 residues. From germline, CDR1 is KGHSH and CDR2 LQKENI. The CDR3: CASSPLFTGGFENIQYF.

The chain uses TRBV5-1 and TRBJ2-2; the TCRdb call, TRBD1, lacks DNA for checking. CDR3 length: 15 residues. Germline V gene sequence: CDR1 SGHRS, CDR2 YFSETQ. The CDR3 reads CASSYRTGGTGELFF.

The CDR3 loop is CASSDQEKAGWGTDTQYF. The chain is built from TRBV3-1 and TRBJ2-3; without DNA, the TCRdb call of TRBD2 cannot be checked. Per the germline V gene, CDR1 is LGHDT and CDR2 is YNNKEL (reference sequence). The CDR3 spans 18 residues.

V usage is TRBV5-1 and J usage is TRBJ2-1; TCRdb names TRBD2, which stays unverified in the absence of DNA. The CDR3 covers 17 residues. Germline lookup yields CDR1 SGHRS and CDR2 YFSETQ. The CDR3 spells CASSPGLAGGRDNEQFF.

V and J are TRBV10-3 and TRBJ2-7; the TRBD1 assignment by TCRdb is unverifiable without DNA. The CDR3 has 12 amino acids. Germline V lookup: CDR1 ENHRY, CDR2 SYGVKD. Here the CDR3 reads CAISSGLQEQYF.

The rearrangement joins TRBV4-1 to TRBJ1-2; as DNA is missing, the TRBD1 call by TCRdb cannot be tested. Germline V gene lookup returns CDR1 MGHRA and CDR2 YSYEKL. The CDR3 consists of 15 residues. This chain's CDR3 is CASSQGVDSNYGYTF.

The gene calls are TRBV19 and TRBJ2-2; checking the TCRdb D call of TRBD1 is not possible without DNA. The CDR3 sequence is 14 residues long. CDR1 LNHDA and CDR2 SQIVND come from the germline V gene (reference sequence). The CDR3 spells CASRGTAGVGELFF.

This chain uses TRBV12-3 or TRBV12-4 with TRBJ1-3; without DNA, the TCRdb call of TRBD1 cannot be checked. The CDR3 is 16 residues long. The chain's CDR3 is CASRVTGGLSGNTIYF.

The rearrangement links TRBV6-1 to TRBJ2-7; TCRdb indicates TRBD2, and absent DNA this call remains unverified. The CDR3 runs 15 residues. Germline CDR1 is MNHNS and CDR2 is SASEGT. Here the CDR3 reads CASTKGSGGAYEQYF.

The chain couples TRBV12-3 or TRBV12-4 to TRBJ1-1; TCRdb names TRBD1, which stays unverified in the absence of DNA. The CDR3 has 15 residues. The CDR3 spells CASRRQGARDTEAFF.

The chain recombines TRBV21-1 with TRBJ2-5; with no DNA, the TCRdb D assignment of TRBD1 cannot be verified. TRBV21-1 is a documented pseudogene. The CDR3 is 12 residues long. This CDR3 reads CASSKGVGTGDF.

The chain couples TRBV5-1 to TRBJ2-7; checking the TCRdb D call of TRBD1 is not possible without DNA. Germline CDR1 and CDR2: SGHRS and YFSETQ. The CDR3 consists of 13 residues. The CDR3 sequence: CASSSARGYEQYF.

The genes are TRBV5-1 and TRBJ1-1; no DNA is available, so the TRBD1 call from TCRdb remains unchecked. Germline CDR1 and CDR2: SGHRS and YFSETQ. CDR3 length equals 16 residues. The CDR3 sequence is CASSLMGTAMNTEAFF.

The chain has TRBV30 and TRBJ1-1. The germline V gene has CDR1 GTSNPN and CDR2 SVGIG (reference sequence). This CDR3 is built from 13 residues. CDR3 sequence reads: CAWSIKANTEAFF.

CDR3 amino acids: CASSFGRVQETQYF. The genes are TRBV7-2 and TRBJ2-5. Germline V gene lookup returns CDR1 SGHTA and CDR2 FQGNSA. The CDR3 is 14 residues long.

The V gene is TRBV27, the J gene TRBJ1-4. Germline V gives CDR1 MNHEY, CDR2 SMNVEV (reference sequence). CDR3 length: 13 residues. CDR3: CASRGSVNEKLFF.

The rearrangement uses TRBV7-9 and TRBJ1-2. CDR1 is SEHNR and CDR2 is FQNEAQ in the germline V gene (reference sequence). This CDR3 is 15 amino acids long. CDR3 amino acids: CASSLSGLANYGYTF.

V and J are TRBV4-2 and TRBJ1-3. Germline V lookup: CDR1 LGHNA, CDR2 YNFKEQ. This CDR3 comprises 15 residues. This CDR3 reads CASSQAEASGNTIYF.

The J gene is TRBJ2-5, the V gene TRBV18; without DNA, the TCRdb call of TRBD2 cannot be checked. The length of the CDR3 is 15 residues. The V gene's germline CDR1 is KGHSH and CDR2 LQKENI. The CDR3 spells CASSPLAGSKETQYF.

The chain couples TRBV11-1 to TRBJ2-3; TCRdb lists TRBD1, though no DNA is available to test this call. Germline loops: CDR1 SGHAT, CDR2 FQDESV (reference sequence). The CDR3 extends over 17 amino acids. The CDR3 here is CASSARDRGPPGDTQYF.

The chain joins TRBV20-1 to TRBJ2-7; TCRdb reports TRBD1, a call that lacks DNA to check it against. Germline V lookup: CDR1 DFQATT, CDR2 SNEGSKA (reference sequence). This CDR3 contains 15 residues. This CDR3 is CSAKIGQGGRGEQYF.

The chain has TRBV15 and TRBJ2-1. Per the germline V gene, CDR1 is LNHNV and CDR2 is YYDKDF (reference sequence). The CDR3 consists of 15 residues. The CDR3 reads CATSREPKAFNEQFF.

CDR3 residues: CASSEYTEETQYF. V usage is TRBV6-1 and J usage is TRBJ2-5. Per germline, CDR1 MNHNS and CDR2 SASEGT. The CDR3 spans 13 residues.

The rearrangement joins TRBV28 to TRBJ2-3; lacking DNA, the TRBD2 call made by TCRdb goes unchecked. This CDR3 comprises 15 residues. The germline CDR1 and CDR2 sequences are MDHEN and SYDVKM. The CDR3 spells CASSLSGRSTDTQYF. Full variable domain (missing parts from reference TRBV28 and TRBJ2-3): DVKVTQSSRYLVKRTGEKVFLECVQDMDHENMFWYRQDPGLGLRLIYFSYDVKMKEKGDIPEGYSVSREKKERFSLILESASTNQTSMYLCASSLSGRSTDTQYFGPGTRLTVL.

The rearrangement links TRBV5-1 to TRBJ1-1. CDR1 and CDR2 from the germline V gene are SGHRS and YFSETQ. This CDR3 is 13 amino acids long. The CDR3 reads CASTGGLNTEAFF.

CDR3 in amino acids: CATSPRSVSNSPLHF. V gene TRBV15 combines with J gene TRBJ1-6; TCRdb names TRBD1, which stays unverified in the absence of DNA. CDR1 and CDR2 (germline): LNHNV, YYDKDF (reference sequence). The CDR3 spans 15 residues. The full variable domain, completed using reference TRBV15 and TRBJ1-6, is DAMVIQNPRYQVTQFGKPVTLSCSQTLNHNVMYWYQQKSSQAPKLLFHYYDKDFNNEADTPDNFQSRRPNTSFCFLDIRSPGLGDTAMYLCATSPRSVSNSPLHFGNGTRLTVT.

The V call is TRBV13, the J call TRBJ2-3. In germline, CDR1 is PRHDT, CDR2 FYEKMQ (reference sequence). The CDR3 is made up of 12 amino acids. The CDR3 spells CASSLDRNTQYF.

This chain joins TRBV5-4 and TRBJ2-5; TCRdb selects TRBD2, and the lack of DNA leaves this call unchecked. Germline CDR1 is SGHNT and CDR2 is YYREEE (reference sequence). There are 15 residues in the CDR3. CDR3 sequence: CASSPPGLATETQYF. Based on the CDR3 plus reference TRBV5-4 and TRBJ2-5, the full variable domain is ETGVTQSPTHLIKTRGQQVTLRCSSQSGHNTVSWYQQALGQGPQFIFQYYREEENGRGNFPPRFSGLQFPNYSSELNVNALELDDSALYLCASSPPGLATETQYFGPGTRLLVL.

This rearrangement joins TRBV5-1 to TRBJ2-3; the D call of TRBD2 rests on TCRdb alone, since no DNA is present to check it. The length of the CDR3 is 15 residues. Germline CDR1 and CDR2: SGHRS and YFSETQ. CDR3 region: CASSSSGLAGVSQYF.

V usage is TRBV5-6 and J usage is TRBJ2-7; the TCRdb call, TRBD1, lacks DNA for checking. CDR3 length: 12 amino acids. Looked up from germline, CDR1 is SGHDT and CDR2 is YYEEEE. The CDR3 region is CASSLGDRQQYF.